These T cell receptor beta chains were read from a single sample in a study of brain T cells in children with intractable seizures. Profiling relied on immunoSEQ multiplex PCR, and the TCRdb table lists in-frame clones only, not all of them. The sample yields tens of thousands of clones, about 96% seen once. This specimen consisted of peripheral blood, obtained at surgery. The receptors originated from a boy in the first two years of life with focal cortical dysplasia and intractable seizures. The CDR3 runs from the conserved cysteine through the conserved F or W. Each record gives: V gene, J gene, CDR3 protein.

>TRBV21-1|TRBJ2-3
CASSKLVSGLAGGPDTDTQYF
>TRBV3-1/TRBV3-2|TRBJ2-7
CASSQDLAGGRVYEQYF
>TRBV9|TRBJ2-5
CASSVGGTRQETQYF
>TRBV6-1|TRBJ2-4
CASSEDTGVVVTLAKNIQYF
>TRBV9|TRBJ2-4
CASSPDAKNIQYF
>TRBV7-2|TRBJ2-3
CASTNGAGAAYVDTQYF
>TRBV10-3|TRBJ1-1
CAISESLGGTEAFF
>TRBV5-1|TRBJ2-2
CASSLEGRVNTGELFF
>TRBV21-1|TRBJ2-4
CASSTRAVAYIQYF
>TRBV10-3|TRBJ1-2
CAIRGTGGVEGYTF
>TRBV19|TRBJ1-2
CASRDGGLYGYTF
>TRBV9|TRBJ2-1
CASSVQAGGPYNEQFF
>TRBV12-5|TRBJ2-7
CASGSIGNPYEQYF
>TRBV18|TRBJ1-2
CASSPLRQDYGYTF
>TRBV3-1/TRBV3-2|TRBJ2-6
CASSHRDSSGANVLTF
>TRBV6-5|TRBJ1-5
CASSYRGGYSNQPQHF
>TRBV4-2|TRBJ2-5
CASSPQGPPYQETQYF
>TRBV6-2/TRBV6-3|TRBJ2-3
CASSYGQGVADTQYF
>TRBV5-6|TRBJ2-3
CASSLKLAGFADTQYF
>TRBV7-3|TRBJ2-1
CASSLYTGFVNEQFF
>TRBV2|TRBJ2-1
CASSAGLGFNEQFF
>TRBV4-1|TRBJ2-1
CASRPAGTAYNEQFF
>TRBV6-5|TRBJ1-2
CASNPSTAYYGYTF
>TRBV5-4|TRBJ1-2
CASRLAGGKAGYTF
>TRBV11-2|TRBJ2-7
CASSLDRALEQYF
>TRBV28|TRBJ2-3
CASKPGLASDTQYF
>TRBV7-3|TRBJ1-3
CASSITGGSTGNTIYF
>TRBV9|TRBJ2-1
CASSAIAGVGYNEQFF
>TRBV7-6|TRBJ2-7
CASGGDRINEQYF
>TRBV5-1|TRBJ2-6
CASSLDGGPNVLTF
>TRBV21-1|TRBJ2-7
CASTWTSGVSYEQYF
>TRBV12-3/TRBV12-4|TRBJ2-3
CASSASGGDTQYF
>TRBV13|TRBJ2-3
CASSPSSVGSGRSTDTQYF
>TRBV5-1|TRBJ2-3
CASSLAAGGRTDTQYF
>TRBV7-9|TRBJ2-6
CASSSSGANVLTF
>TRBV2|TRBJ2-3
CASNEQGPDTQYF
>TRBV19|TRBJ1-1
CASSIGREDTEAFF
>TRBV5-1|TRBJ2-7
CASQAGTGAYEQYF
>TRBV24-1|TRBJ2-1
CATSDLSGNEQFF
>TRBV25-1|TRBJ2-5
CASSEFGLAGAKQETQYF
>TRBV5-1|TRBJ2-2
CASSSTKGQLNTGELFF
>TRBV25-1|TRBJ2-5
CASSEYIRLAGEETQYF
>TRBV3-1/TRBV3-2|TRBJ2-5
CASRARWAGEETQYF
>TRBV7-9|TRBJ1-4
CASSSPPGATNEKLFF